What follows are 12 T cell receptor beta chains derived from one specimen sequenced in a study of blood T cell repertoires in COVID-19. Measured with immunoSEQ multiplex PCR; TCRdb has only the in-frame clones, and not every one. The sample shows roughly 310,000 clones, approximately 90% of them seen only once. The sequencing sample was made of peripheral blood. Receptor source: a woman in her 50s with active or convalescent COVID-19.

In DNA, the CDR3 is TGTGCCAGCAGTGTAGGTGGGCAGGGAACGTCCTACGAGCAGTACTTC. This codes for CASSVGGQGTSYEQYF. V gene TRBV6-1 combines with J gene TRBJ2-7; TRBD1 is a possible D gene (5 bases). The CDR3 loop spans 16 amino acids. CDR1 is MNHNS and CDR2 is SASEGT in the germline V gene. Trimming shortened V by 4 bases and J by 1 base, and 17 bases separated the two germline ends.

This clone was counted a few times. The V gene is TRBV9, the J gene TRBJ1-2; 9 positions match TRBD1. With 0 bases clipped from V and 5 bases from J, the junction kept 2 bases outside the gene matches. The length of the CDR3 is 14 residues. Germline V gives CDR1 SGDLS, CDR2 YYNGEE. CDR3 nucleotide sequence: TGTGCCAGCAGCGTAGGACAGGGGGAATATGGCTACACCTTC. Its protein is CASSVGQGEYGYTF.

This clone has a handful of counts. The chain carries TRBV16 and TRBJ2-1, with 12 bases fitting TRBD1. Germline V gene data show CDR1 as KGHSY and CDR2 as FQNENV. V lost 7 bases and J lost 15; bases outside the gene matches: 13. The CDR3 sequence is 14 residues long. CDR3 bases: TGTGCCAGCACCATGGGGACAGGGGGCTCTGGGCCGTTCTTC. Translation gives CASTMGTGGSGPFF.

The J gene is TRBJ2-2, the V gene TRBV7-3; D not resolved. The germline V gene encodes CDR1 SGHTA and CDR2 FQGTGA. V was trimmed by 1 base and J by 7 bases, leaving 10 bases between them. The CDR3 covers 14 residues. CDR3 in DNA: TGTGCCAGCAGCTTAAGATCTAGAGACGGGGAGCTGTTTTTT. Protein: CASSLRSRDGELFF.

Comments on this clone: Within the sample, other DNA sequences also encode this same CDR3. The V call is TRBV6-5, the J call TRBJ1-1; TRBD1 matches at 8 bases. This CDR3 contains 15 residues. CDR1 and CDR2 from the germline V gene are MNHEY and SVGAGI. V gave up 4 bases and J gave up 1 base; unmatched junction bases: 5. CDR3 sequence reads: CASSSSDRGNTEAFF. In nucleotides, the CDR3 is TGTGCCAGCAGTTCTTCCGACAGGGGGAACACTGAAGCTTTCTTT.

The gene calls are TRBV27 and TRBJ1-5; a possible D gene is TRBD1 (6 bases). The V end lost 5 bases, the J end lost 3 bases, and 11 bases lay between the germline ends. CDR1 is MNHEY, CDR2 SMNVEV, per germline (reference sequence). The CDR3 sequence is 14 residues long. The CDR3 sequence: CASSEDSHNQPQHF. For the CDR3, the DNA is TGTGCCAGCAGTGAGGACAGTCACAATCAGCCCCAGCATTTT.

The CDR3 region is CASSFAGPSVNEQFF. For the CDR3, the DNA is TGTGCCAGCAGCTTCGCGGGGCCCTCCGTCAATGAGCAGTTCTTC. The chain uses TRBV7-8 and TRBJ2-1; tentatively, D is TRBD2 (6 bases). The CDR3 consists of 15 residues. V gave up 3 bases and J gave up 6 bases, with 15 bases separating them. Germline values: CDR1 SGHVS, CDR2 FQNEAQ.

V is TRBV5-4 and J is TRBJ2-7; 11 nucleotides match TRBD2. This CDR3 region has 15 residues. V trimming: 1 base; J trimming: 4 bases; junction bases outside the gene matches: 4. Per germline, CDR1 SGHNT and CDR2 YYREEE (reference sequence). The CDR3 loop is CASSLPGTSGYEQYF. Written as DNA, the CDR3 is TGTGCCAGCAGCTTGCCCGGGACTAGCGGTTACGAGCAGTACTTC.

The chain couples TRBV19 to TRBJ2-2; 8 bases are shared with TRBD1. Germline V CDR1 and CDR2: LNHDA, SQIVND (reference sequence). V lost 5 bases and J lost 8; bases outside the gene matches: 7. The CDR3 consists of 14 residues. The CDR3 bases are TGTGCCAGTAGTGCGGGACAGGAGGCGGGGGAGCTGTTTTTT. As protein: CASSAGQEAGELFF.

The rearrangement uses TRBV11-2 and TRBJ2-1; TRBD2 agrees at 8 bases. Germline trimming cut 5 bases from V and 5 bases from J; bases unmatched to any gene: 11. The germline V gene encodes CDR1 SGHAT and CDR2 FQNNGV. The CDR3 is 16 amino acids. CDR3 loop: CASSLPPGRGDNEQFF. The CDR3 DNA sequence: TGTGCCAGCAGCCTTCCCCCGGGGCGGGGGGACAATGAGCAGTTCTTC.

The chain joins TRBV11-2 to TRBJ1-1, with 8 bases aligning to TRBD1. Trimming took 1 base from V and 5 from J; bases not matched to a gene: 15. CDR3 size: 18 residues. Germline V lookup: CDR1 SGHAT, CDR2 FQNNGV. CDR3 region: CASSLGGSGAGGRTEAFF. CDR3 DNA sequence: TGTGCCAGCAGCTTAGGAGGTTCGGGGGCAGGGGGCCGGACTGAAGCTTTCTTT.

The V gene is TRBV6-6, the J gene TRBJ1-2; no firm D call. The CDR3 spans 14 residues. Germline CDR1 and CDR2: MNHNY and SVGAGI (reference sequence). V lost 3 bases and J lost 5, with 13 bases in between. The CDR3: CASSYLTEGYGYTF. CDR3 coding DNA: TGTGCCAGCAGTTATTTGACGGAGGGATATGGCTACACCTTC.